The present T cell receptor (beta chain) was sequenced within a study of cytomegalovirus exposure and HLA in healthy donors. J gave up 2 bases and V 4 bases, and 6 bases lay outside the gene matches. The CDR3 consists of 16 residues. The germline gives CDR1 SGHRS, CDR2 YFSETQ. 13 Jbeta primers and 60 Vbeta primers were used for the PCR. TCRdb's table, derived via immunoSEQ multiplex PCR, lists solely in-frame clones and lacks some. The profile shows about 110,000 clones, roughly 80% of them singletons. Specimen: PBMCs. The chain has TRBV5-1 and TRBJ2-2, with 9 bases identical to TRBD2. This TCR was recovered from a man between 60 and 75 years old in good health and CMV-seronegative. CDR3 region: CASSQPAGGNTGELFF. For the CDR3, the DNA is TGCGCCAGCAGCCAACCAGCGGGGGGAAACACCGGGGAGCTGTTTTTT.